These 26 T cell receptor beta chains share one sample of origin, sequenced in a study of blood T cell repertoires in COVID-19. TCRdb's copy holds only in-frame clones and misses some; the assay was immunoSEQ multiplex PCR. The sample shows a few hundred thousand clones, 65% to 85% of them seen only once. The specimen sequenced was PBMCs or T cells enriched from blood (not recorded which). All receptors come from a man in his fifties or sixties who had recovered from COVID-19.

This clone appeared a single time. The genes are TRBV21-1 and TRBJ1-4; the table's D call, TRBD1, has no DNA check behind it. TRBV21-1 is given as a pseudogene. This CDR3 has 15 amino acids. Here the CDR3 reads CASSFPGQALEKLFF. The CDR3 DNA reads TGTGCCAGCAGCTTTCCGGGACAGGCCCTTGAAAAACTGTTTTTT.

The chain is built from TRBV7-3 and TRBJ2-5; the D gene is possibly TRBD2 (6 bases). Trimming shortened V by 5 bases and J by 5 bases, and 15 bases separated the two germline ends. The CDR3 length is 14 residues. CDR1 SGHTA and CDR2 FQGTGA come from the germline V gene. CDR3 DNA sequence: TGTGCCAGCAGCCCGGAGGGTCTAAGGGAGACCCAGTACTTC. This codes for CASSPEGLRETQYF.

The V and J genes are TRBV11-1 and TRBJ2-2; TRBD1 matches 7 bases. CDR1 and CDR2 from the germline V gene are SGHAT and FQDESV (reference sequence). V lost 0 bases and J lost 1; bases outside the gene matches: 2. The CDR3 is made up of 16 amino acids. CDR3 bases: TGTGCCAGCAGCTTAGCGGGGACAGAGAACACCGGGGAGCTGTTTTTT. It encodes CASSLAGTENTGELFF.

This clone came up once. The V and J genes are TRBV6-6 and TRBJ1-1; maybe TRBD1 (6 bases). CDR3 length: 13 amino acids. V was cut by 4 bases and J by 7 bases, with 13 bases left in between. Germline V CDR1 and CDR2: MNHNY, SVGAGI (reference sequence). The CDR3 protein is CASSSGTPFEAFF. The CDR3 DNA follows: TGTGCCAGCAGTTCCGGGACACCCTTTGAAGCTTTCTTT.

V usage is TRBV7-3 and J usage is TRBJ1-6, with 7 positions matching TRBD1. V lost 2 bases to trimming and J lost 7 bases; unmatched junction nucleotides: 8. Germline V CDR1 and CDR2: SGHTA, FQGTGA. The length of the CDR3 is 16 residues. In nucleotides, the CDR3 is TGTGCCAGCAGCTTATTACCGGGACAGTACAATTCACCCCTCCACTTT. As protein: CASSLLPGQYNSPLHF. Using reference TRBV7-3 and TRBJ1-6 for the parts outside the CDR3, the full variable domain is GAGVSQTPSNKVTEKGKYVELRCDPISGHTALYWYRQSLGQGPEFLIYFQGTGAADDSGLPNDRFFAVRPEGSVSTLKIQRTERGDSAVYLCASSLLPGQYNSPLHFGNGTRLTVT.

The J gene is TRBJ2-5, the V gene TRBV5-6; 7 nucleotides match TRBD1. Germline V gene lookup returns CDR1 SGHDT and CDR2 YYEEEE. The trim removed 4 bases at V and 4 bases at J, leaving 4 bases unmatched. The CDR3 has 13 residues. CDR3 region: CASSAGTAETQYF. The CDR3 bases are TGTGCCAGCAGCGCCGGGACAGCAGAGACCCAGTACTTC.

The table lists this clone with a few counts. The rearrangement uses TRBV13 and TRBJ2-3; possibly TRBD2 for D (6 bases). The CDR3 is made up of 15 amino acids. With 5 bases removed from V and 2 bases from J, the gap between germline ends came to 14 bases. Germline CDR1 PRHDT, CDR2 FYEKMQ (reference sequence). The CDR3 coding sequence is TGTGCCAGCAGCGTCCGACTAGACCCCACAGATACGCAGTATTTT. Protein sequence: CASSVRLDPTDTQYF. The full variable domain, completed using reference TRBV13 and TRBJ2-3, is AAGVIQSPRHLIKEKRETATLKCYPIPRHDTVYWYQQGPGQDPQFLISFYEKMQSDKGSIPDRFSAQQFSDYHSELNMSSLELGDSALYFCASSVRLDPTDTQYFGPGTRLTVL.

The chain uses TRBV7-2 and TRBJ1-3, with D tentatively TRBD1 (6 bases). V dropped 1 base and J dropped 2 bases, with 9 bases sitting between them. This CDR3 contains 15 residues. Per germline, CDR1 SGHTA and CDR2 FQGNSA. The CDR3 reads CASSLGTGPGNTIYF. The CDR3, as DNA: TGTGCCAGCAGCTTAGGTACAGGGCCTGGAAACACCATATATTTT. Using reference TRBV7-2 and TRBJ1-3 for the parts outside the CDR3, the full variable domain is GAGVSQSPSNKVTEKGKDVELRCDPISGHTALYWYRQSLGQGLEFLIYFQGNSAPDKSGLPSDRFSAERTGGSVSTLTIQRTQQEDSAVYLCASSLGTGPGNTIYFGEGSWLTVV.

The CDR3 coding sequence is TGTGCCAGCAGTTCGGGACAGGGACCTAATGAAAAACTGTTTTTT. It encodes CASSSGQGPNEKLFF. The chain is built from TRBV28 and TRBJ1-4, with 9 bases identical to TRBD1. The CDR3 runs 15 residues. CDR1 and CDR2 (germline): MDHEN, SYDVKM. After removal of 4 bases from V and 3 bases from J, the junction contained 3 bases not matched to a gene.

To note about this clone: Germline and junction disagree at one end, which may indicate a read error. This sequence joins TRBV12-3 or TRBV12-4 and TRBJ1-2; the D is unclear. CDR3 size: 11 residues. CDR3 bases: TGTGCCAGCAGAGATCGGGGTACCCTCTTCTTC. This encodes CASRDRGTLFF.

The rearrangement uses TRBV27 and TRBJ2-3; D call uncertain. The CDR3 sequence is 12 residues long. The germline V gene has CDR1 MNHEY and CDR2 SMNVEV (reference sequence). The V and J ends lost 7 bases and 6 bases respectively, with 11 bases between them. The chain's CDR3 is CASKNHGDTQYF. The CDR3 nucleotides read TGTGCCAGCAAGAATCACGGGGATACGCAGTATTTT.

The rearrangement uses TRBV25-1 and TRBJ2-5; 12 bases match TRBD2. The CDR3 is 15 amino acids. Germline values: CDR1 MGHDK, CDR2 SYGVNS. V lost 5 bases, J lost 6 bases, and 7 bases stayed unmatched. CDR3: CASSRTSGVAKTQYF. CDR3 DNA sequence: TGTGCCAGCAGTCGGACTAGCGGGGTGGCAAAGACCCAGTACTTC.

This rearrangement joins TRBV6-5 to TRBJ2-4; D might be TRBD1 (6 bases). Germline CDR1 is MNHEY and CDR2 is SVGAGI. This CDR3 has 14 amino acids. V lost 6 bases, J lost 3 bases, and 12 bases lay in between. The CDR3 protein is CASRARDIKNIQYF. CDR3 in DNA: TGTGCCAGCAGAGCCCGGGACATCAAAAACATTCAGTACTTC.

The chain combines TRBV3-1 (or the pseudogene TRBV3-2) with TRBJ2-7, with D uncertain. Germline V lookup: CDR1 LGHDT, CDR2 YNNKEL (reference sequence). The CDR3 consists of 14 residues. V lost 0 bases to trimming and J lost 6 bases, with 12 bases between them. CDR3 region: CASSQESPAGEQYF. The CDR3 DNA is TGTGCCAGCAGCCAAGAGTCTCCCGCCGGCGAGCAGTACTTC.

CDR3 nucleotide sequence: TGTGCCACCAGCAGAGGGGGTGGACAGGGAGTAACTGAAGCTTTCTTT. It yields the protein CATSRGGGQGVTEAFF. The gene calls are TRBV15 and TRBJ1-1; TRBD1 matches at 8 bases. This CDR3 region has 16 residues. From germline, CDR1 is LNHNV and CDR2 YYDKDF (reference sequence). V trimming: 1 base; J trimming: 5 bases; junction bases outside the gene matches: 9.

V gene TRBV6-5 combines with J gene TRBJ2-2, with D tentatively TRBD1 (6 bases). V gave up 6 bases and J gave up 9 bases, with 14 bases separating them. Germline CDR1 MNHEY, CDR2 SVGAGI. This CDR3 contains 13 residues. CDR3 sequence reads: CASSQGMSRELFF. In nucleotides, the CDR3 is TGTGCCAGCAGCCAGGGGATGAGCCGGGAGCTGTTTTTT.

The chain carries TRBV13 and TRBJ2-2; TRBD1 might be the D (6 bases). The CDR3 extends over 15 amino acids. Trimming took 8 bases from V and 2 from J, leaving 15 bases between them. The V gene's germline CDR1 is PRHDT and CDR2 FYEKMQ (reference sequence). The CDR3 loop reads CASLPPQGNTGELFF. The DNA of the CDR3 is TGTGCCAGCCTGCCGCCACAGGGAAACACCGGGGAGCTGTTTTTT. The full variable domain, rest sourced from reference TRBV13 and TRBJ2-2, is AAGVIQSPRHLIKEKRETATLKCYPIPRHDTVYWYQQGPGQDPQFLISFYEKMQSDKGSIPDRFSAQQFSDYHSELNMSSLELGDSALYFCASLPPQGNTGELFFGEGSRLTVL.

The V call is TRBV14, the J call TRBJ2-1, with D possibly TRBD1 on 6 matching bases. CDR3 length: 13 amino acids. Trimming took off 4 bases at V and 4 bases at J, with 8 bases between the two ends. Germline loops: CDR1 SGHDN, CDR2 FVKESK. DNA for the CDR3: TGTGCCAGCAGCCTCGACAGGTACAATGAGCAGTTCTTC. As protein: CASSLDRYNEQFF.

This sequence joins TRBV13 and TRBJ1-1; 9 positions match TRBD1. The CDR3 runs 14 residues. Germline values: CDR1 PRHDT, CDR2 FYEKMQ (reference sequence). V shed 8 bases and J 6 bases; nucleotides not matched to a gene: 10. DNA for the CDR3: TGTGCCAGCCGGCTTGGGACAGGGCGCCCTGAAGCTTTCTTT. It codes for CASRLGTGRPEAFF.

CDR3 in amino acids: CASSVLESYNEQFF. The DNA for the CDR3 is TGTGCCAGCAGTGTACTAGAGTCCTACAATGAGCAGTTCTTC. The V gene is TRBV2, the J gene TRBJ2-1, with D possibly matching TRBD2 (5 bases). This CDR3 contains 14 residues. V lost 4 bases, J lost 1 base, and 8 bases lay in between. Germline-derived CDR1 and CDR2 are SNHLY and FYNNEI.

The chain recombines TRBV11-3 with TRBJ2-2; D is undetermined. V was shortened by 7 bases and J by 2 bases, with 5 bases between the two germline ends. This CDR3 contains 12 residues. Looked up from germline, CDR1 is SGHNT and CDR2 is YENEEA. The CDR3: CASTLNTGELFF. The CDR3, as DNA: TGTGCCAGCACTTTAAACACCGGGGAGCTGTTTTTT.

The chain uses TRBV5-1 and TRBJ1-1; no clear D. Trimming removed 4 bases from V and 3 bases from J, with 19 bases in between. In germline, CDR1 is SGHRS, CDR2 YFSETQ. This CDR3 spans 16 amino acids. The CDR3 nucleotides read TGCGCCAGCAGCCTAGAAAACACCGGTTGGGACACTGAAGCTTTCTTT. Amino acids: CASSLENTGWDTEAFF.

The gene calls are TRBV10-3 and TRBJ2-1; D is unresolved. The CDR3 covers 12 residues. V was trimmed by 4 bases and J by 5 bases, leaving 6 bases between them. In germline, CDR1 is ENHRY, CDR2 SYGVKD. The chain's CDR3 is CAISGPDNEQFF. The CDR3 bases are TGTGCCATCAGTGGTCCGGACAATGAGCAGTTCTTC.

The rearrangement joins TRBV5-1 to TRBJ1-3, with D hard to call. Germline CDR1 SGHRS, CDR2 YFSETQ. V was trimmed by 1 base and J by 0 bases, leaving 11 bases between them. This CDR3 region has 16 residues. The DNA of the CDR3 is TGCGCCAGCAGCTTGCTCAGTGCTTCCTCTGGAAACACCATATATTTT. Its protein is CASSLLSASSGNTIYF.

The CDR3 coding sequence is TGCGCCAGCAGCTTGGTCCTCTACAATGAGCAGTTCTTC. Amino acid sequence: CASSLVLYNEQFF. The genes are TRBV5-1 and TRBJ2-1; D is unclear. The germline V gene has CDR1 SGHRS and CDR2 YFSETQ. The CDR3 totals 13 residues. Between the trimmed V and J ends, which lost 0 bases and 3 bases, there was a span of 4 bases.

V is TRBV6-4 and J is TRBJ1-2; possibly TRBD1 for D (6 bases). V lost 4 bases and J lost 2, with 8 bases in between. Per the germline V gene, CDR1 is MRHNA and CDR2 is SNTAGT. The CDR3 extends over 13 amino acids. The chain's CDR3 is CASSAQGNYGYTF. In DNA form, the CDR3 reads TGTGCCAGCAGTGCACAGGGAAACTATGGCTACACCTTC.